Listed below are T cell receptor beta chains from one sample, sequenced in a study of T cell clonotyping in hematopoietic cell transplantation. Some clones are missing from TCRdb's copy, which holds only in-frame ones; the method was immunoSEQ multiplex PCR. Here the sample spans 12,000 or so clones, nearly 90% being singletons. Input material: peripheral blood mononuclear cells. Receptors originate from a human donor who either received an allogeneic hematopoietic cell transplant for a myeloid malignancy or was a related donor (not recorded which). Some clones in this sample may be carry-over from other donors' samples. The CDR3 runs from the conserved cysteine through the conserved F or W. The D gene is left open where the match is weak. Some rows have no size entry. The others give once, few or many, or a class for an expanded clone.

d_gene,abundance,j_gene,v_gene,CDR3nt,CDR3aa
-,-,TRBJ2-7,TRBV7-2,TGTGCCAGCAGCTTAGCCAGGGGGGAAATCTACGAGCAGTACTTC,CASSLARGEIYEQYF
-,-,TRBJ1-5,TRBV5-6,TGTGCCAGCAGCTACACGTCCACTCAGCCCCAGCATTTT,CASSYTSTQPQHF
-,-,TRBJ1-1,TRBV16,TGTGCCAGCAGACATGACAGTGAAGCTTTCTTT,CASRHDSEAFF
-,-,TRBJ2-3,TRBV11-1,TGTGCCAGCAGCCTGGCGTTGGGAATAAGCACAGATACGCAGTATTTT,CASSLALGISTDTQYF
-,-,TRBJ1-1,TRBV10-2,TGCGCCAGCCTGAGACCCTGGAACACTGAAGCTTTCTTT,CASLRPWNTEAFF
TRBD1,-,TRBJ2-3,TRBV11-2,TGTGCCAGCAGCTTGACAGGGTCCCGCACAGATACGCAGTATTTT,CASSLTGSRTDTQYF
TRBD1,-,TRBJ1-6,TRBV4-2,TGTGCCAGCAGCCAGGGACAGGGGGCGAGGGATAGTTCACCCCTCCACTTT,CASSQGQGARDSSPLHF
TRBD1,-,TRBJ2-2,TRBV4-2,TGTGCCAGCAGCGAAACCACAGGGGTCACCGGGGAGCTGTTTTTT,CASSETTGVTGELFF
-,-,TRBJ2-2,TRBV11-2,TGTGCCAGCACCTTAGAGCATATAGGGTATTTTACCGGGGAGCTGTTTTTT,CASTLEHIGYFTGELFF
TRBD1,-,TRBJ1-2,TRBV27,TGTGCCAGCAGTTTATCGTGGGGGACAGGGGTGAACTATGGCTACACCTTC,CASSLSWGTGVNYGYTF
-,once,TRBJ1-1,TRBV5-6,TGTGCCAGCAGCTTGGCCAACGGGGGGCGCGGGTCCAGGGACACTGAAGCTTTCTTT,CASSLANGGRGSRDTEAFF
-,-,TRBJ1-2,TRBV29-1,TGCAGCGTACAATTCAGTGCCAACTATGGCTACACCTTC,CSVQFSANYGYTF
-,-,TRBJ1-4,TRBV6-6,TGTGCCAGCACTTGGACCGCTGGGAGTGAAAAACTGTTTTTT,CASTWTAGSEKLFF
-,-,TRBJ1-4,TRBV11-2,TGTGCCAGCAGCTTAGATCCGAGGGGAGGGTTCCGTGAAAAACTGTTTTTT,CASSLDPRGGFREKLFF
-,-,TRBJ2-1,TRBV29-1,TGCAGCACCGACCCGGGCTCCTACAATGAGCAGTTCTTC,CSTDPGSYNEQFF
-,-,TRBJ2-1,TRBV19,TGTGCCAGTAGTATGGAGGGGGGGCCTTACAATGAGCAGTTCTTC,CASSMEGGPYNEQFF
-,few,TRBJ1-6,TRBV21-1,TGTGCCAGCAGCTTAGGGACGAGGGGCCTAGGTTCACCCCTCCACTTT,CASSLGTRGLGSPLHF
-,-,TRBJ2-5,TRBV7-9,TGTGCCAGCAGCTACGGGTGGCAACGGGAAGAGACCCAGTACTTC,CASSYGWQREETQYF
TRBD1,once,TRBJ2-1,TRBV5-1,TGCGCCAGCAGCTTGGGTGGCAGGGGGACGGCAGAGCAGTTCTTC,CASSLGGRGTAEQFF
-,-,TRBJ2-6,TRBV7-6,TGTGCCAGCAGCTTTTTTAAGGGGGACGTCTCTGGGGCCAACGTCCTGACTTTC,CASSFFKGDVSGANVLTF
TRBD1,-,TRBJ2-7,TRBV2,TGTGCCAGCAGTGCAGCGCTACAGGGGTACGAGCAGTACTTC,CASSAALQGYEQYF
-,-,TRBJ2-1,TRBV6-5,TGTGCCAGCAGTTACGGAGGGGGAAATGAGCAGTTCTTC,CASSYGGGNEQFF
-,-,TRBJ1-6,TRBV21-1,TGTGCCAGCTTTACCCCAGGTCGGAATTCACCCCTCCACTTT,CASFTPGRNSPLHF
TRBD1,-,TRBJ1-2,TRBV9,TGTGCCAGCGAGGGGACAGGGAATGGCTACACCTTC,CASEGTGNGYTF
-,-,TRBJ1-2,TRBV2,TGTGCCAGCAGTGAGGACGGTGGCGTTAACTATGGCTACACCTTC,CASSEDGGVNYGYTF
TRBD2,-,TRBJ2-1,TRBV29-1,TGCAGCGTTGGGGTGTTTGCTCAAGCTAGCGGGGCAGGTGAGCAGTTCTTC,CSVGVFAQASGAGEQFF
-,-,TRBJ1-1,TRBV9,TGTGCCAGCAGCCCGTCTACCCCGGACGAAGCTTTCTTT,CASSPSTPDEAFF
-,-,TRBJ1-5,TRBV7-9,TGTGCCAGCAGCTTAACTTATGAGAAAGCATATAGCAATCAGCCCCAGCATTTT,CASSLTYEKAYSNQPQHF
TRBD1,few,TRBJ2-1,TRBV19,TGTGCCAGTAGTATGGGACAGGTCCACAATGAGCAGTTCTTC,CASSMGQVHNEQFF
-,-,TRBJ2-7,TRBV5-4,TGTGCCAGCAGCTTGGATTGGGGAAACAACTACGAGCAGTACTTC,CASSLDWGNNYEQYF
-,-,TRBJ1-3,TRBV29-1,TGCAGCGTGGGGTGGACAAACTCTGGAAACACCATATATTTT,CSVGWTNSGNTIYF
-,once,TRBJ1-2,TRBV11-2,TGTGCCAGCAGCTTAGAGCAGGGGAGTGGCTACACCTTC,CASSLEQGSGYTF
-,-,TRBJ1-4,TRBV5-6,TGTGCCAGCAGCGTGAATGAAAAACTGTTTTTT,CASSVNEKLFF
TRBD1,-,TRBJ1-2,TRBV7-2,TGTGCCAGCAGCTTGGAGGACAGGTTCAACTATGGCTACACCTTC,CASSLEDRFNYGYTF
-,-,TRBJ2-3,TRBV6-6,TGTGCCAGCAGATTCACAGATACGCAGTATTTT,CASRFTDTQYF
TRBD1,-,TRBJ1-6,TRBV5-1,TGCGCCAGCAGCTTGGGGACAGGGGGGTCTCTATCGGGTAATTCACCCCTCCACTTT,CASSLGTGGSLSGNSPLHF
TRBD1,-,TRBJ2-2,TRBV11-3,TGTGCCAGCAGCTTATACTACAGGGGTTCGGACACCGGGGAGCTGTTTTTT,CASSLYYRGSDTGELFF
-,-,TRBJ1-3,TRBV5-8,TGTGCCAGCAGTCTACAGCCGGGGACTGGAAACACCATATATTTT,CASSLQPGTGNTIYF
TRBD1,-,TRBJ2-3,TRBV5-1,TGCGCCAGCAGCAAAGCCGGGACAGGGGGCACAGATACGCAGTATTTT,CASSKAGTGGTDTQYF
TRBD1,-,TRBJ1-1,TRBV23-1,TGCGCCAGCAGTCTGGACAGGGGGGGAACTTTCTTT,CASSLDRGGTFF
-,-,TRBJ2-7,TRBV5-1,TGCGCCAGCAGCTTGGACAGACCGAACTACGAGCAGTACTTC,CASSLDRPNYEQYF
-,-,TRBJ2-1,TRBV5-1,TGCGCCAGCAGCATTGGACAGGGAGGGTCCTACAATGAGCAGTTCTTC,CASSIGQGGSYNEQFF
TRBD2,-,TRBJ2-5,TRBV30,TGTGCCTGGAGTGTCTTAGCGGGGGGGGCCCAAGAGACCCAGTACTTC,CAWSVLAGGAQETQYF
TRBD1,-,TRBJ2-1,TRBV4-3,TGCGCCAGCAGTTACGACAGGGCGGATGAGCAGTTCTTC,CASSYDRADEQFF
-,-,TRBJ2-7,TRBV29-1,TGCAGCGTTCGGGGACGGCTCTCCGAGCAGTACTTC,CSVRGRLSEQYF
-,-,TRBJ1-5,TRBV7-8,TGTGCCAGCAGCTTATTAAGGGACTCCCTTTGGGAGCCCCAGCATTTT,CASSLLRDSLWEPQHF
TRBD1,-,TRBJ1-1,TRBV7-9,TGTGCCAGCAGCTTACCGACAGGGGTAAAAGCTGAAGCTTTCTTT,CASSLPTGVKAEAFF
TRBD1,once,TRBJ1-1,TRBV6-9,TGTGCCAGCACCCCGACAGGGTTGAACACTGAAGCTTTCTTT,CASTPTGLNTEAFF
-,-,TRBJ2-3,TRBV5-1,TGCGCCAGCAGCTTATCCGGGGGTAGCACAGATACGCAGTATTTT,CASSLSGGSTDTQYF
-,-,TRBJ1-1,TRBV6-6,TGTGCCAGCACCGATCCTACCACAGGCACCACTGAAGCTTTCTTT,CASTDPTTGTTEAFF
TRBD2,-,TRBJ2-1,TRBV27,TGTGCCAGCAGTACCGGGACTAGCGGGGGGAAGCAGTTCTTC,CASSTGTSGGKQFF
-,-,TRBJ2-1,TRBV6-5,TGTGCCAGCAGGGTAGACAACAGACTAAATGAGCAGTTCTTC,CASRVDNRLNEQFF
-,few,TRBJ1-3,TRBV6-5,TGTGCCAGCAGACTACAGAGCTCTGGAAACACCATATATTTT,CASRLQSSGNTIYF
TRBD1,-,TRBJ1-5,TRBV19,TGTGCCAGCAGGGACAGGGGACGAGACAATCAGCCCCAGCATTTT,CASRDRGRDNQPQHF
-,-,TRBJ2-7,TRBV6-6,TGTGCCAGCAGTTACTCGTTAGAGCAGTACTTC,CASSYSLEQYF